This entry describes one T cell receptor (beta chain). The antigen remains undetermined. The data were obtained in a study of shared clonotypes between healthy human individuals. General study points: Clonotype sharing among donors, it was expected, would be affected by sequencing depth.

Splitting of each subset's genomic DNA was done evenly across several immunoSEQ plates. Sequencing used immunoSEQ multiplex PCR; TCRdb keeps in-frame clones, though not all of them. In the table there are 740,000 or so clones, around 78% of which are singletons. V lost 7 bases, J lost 8 bases, and 15 bases lay in between. Germline V gene data show CDR1 as SQVTM and CDR2 as ANQGSEA. This CDR3 spans 12 amino acids. The rearrangement links TRBV29-1 to TRBJ2-1; possible D gene TRBD1, 5 bases. The receptor was isolated from a woman aged 25 to 39 in good health. The sequencing input was memory CD4+ T cells sorted from blood. Subset reported: CD45RA-negative fraction. CDR3 region: CSAGSGWDEQFF. The DNA for the CDR3 is TGCAGCGCCGGTTCAGGGTGGGATGAGCAGTTCTTC.